This T cell receptor beta chain stems from a study of T cells in Graves' hyperthyroidism and ophthalmopathy. Using around 10 ml of fresh peripheral blood, PBMCs were prepared. Whole-study findings and limits: Blood also showed most of the thyroid clonotypes that were expanded above 0.001.

This CDR3 spans 13 amino acids. V lost 0 bases, J lost 1 base, and 6 bases lay in between. Germline V gene lookup returns CDR1 GTSNPN and CDR2 SVGIG (reference sequence). From RNA transcripts, TCR beta CDR3 regions were amplified. TCR CDR3 underwent first-round RT-PCR with the HTBI primer set. TCRdb reprocessed the multiplex PCR reads with MiXCR, giving one entry per CDR3 protein. Of hundreds of thousands of distinct CDR3 sequences in the sample, around 22% were seen once. This clonotype was found many times. Its target is unknown. The chain carries TRBV30 and TRBJ2-5, with D possibly TRBD2 on 5 matching bases. This receptor was taken from a woman younger than 45 with Graves' ophthalmopathy. Source material: blood. The CDR3 reads CAWSVGLQETQYF. CDR3 coding DNA: TGTGCCTGGAGTGTAGGACTCCAAGAGACCCAGTACTTC. Complete variable domain (other parts from reference TRBV30 and TRBJ2-5): SQTIHQWPATLVQPVGSPLSLECTVEGTSNPNLYWYRQAAGRGLQLLFYSVGIGQISSEVPQNLSASRPQDRQFILSSKKLLLSDSGFYLCAWSVGLQETQYFGPGTRLLVL.